Listed below are T cell receptor beta chains from one sample, sequenced in a study of CD8+CD57+ T cells in acquired aplastic anemia. A single record per CDR3 protein comes from TCRdb applying MiXCR to the reads. Among approximately 200,000 distinct CDR3 sequences listed, 54% were seen once. The material sequenced was sorted CD4+, CD8+, or CD8+CD57+ T cells (not recorded which) from PBMCs. The receptor set was obtained from a human donor in good health, serving as a control. Each CDR3 is given without its conserved first and last residue. Fields, in order: D gene, V gene, CDR3 protein. D genes are given only for firm matches.

TRBD1,TRBV11-2,ASSSQGAGDTQY
-,TRBV12-3/TRBV12-4,ASSLLGSGKPQH
-,TRBV6-6,ASSYRRANQPQH
TRBD1,TRBV5-8,ASSSGQFGTDTQY
-,TRBV5-1,ASSAAGTGELF
-,TRBV19,ASSMTGGRTDTQY
TRBD1,TRBV24-1,ATSGRDSQPQH
TRBD1,TRBV19,ASSRGTAGETEAF
-,TRBV16,AGSQAPETDTLHGHT
-,TRBV10-2,ASTAEPTSYEQY
-,TRBV5-1,ASSLGGQNNEKLF
TRBD1,TRBV6-5,ASSLAPDRVYGYT
-,TRBV7-9,ATPSKPSHKAGNTIY
-,TRBV6-6,AISEGMNTEAF
-,TRBV7-2,ASSYGQNEKLF
TRBD1,TRBV4-1,ASSQPRTGNTEAF